This TCR beta chain was retrieved from a study of shared clonotypes between healthy human individuals. Study background: Researchers assigned three CD4 naive, three CD4 memory, two CD8 naive and one CD8 memory plate to each donor.

Profiling relied on immunoSEQ multiplex PCR, and the TCRdb table lists in-frame clones only, not all of them. The table includes about 680,000 clones, more than 70% detected once. Recent acute infections and vaccinations were absent in the healthy HIV-negative adult donors. A split of CD4+ cells into CD45RA+ naive and CD45RA-negative memory subsets was performed. Trimming removed 4 bases from V and 1 base from J; junction bases left unmatched: 5. CDR1 and CDR2 (germline): SGHDT, YYEEEE. This CDR3 region has 16 residues. The TCR comes from a woman under 40 in good health. The chain combines TRBV5-6 with TRBJ1-5; 10 nucleotides match TRBD1. The sequencing input was memory CD4+ T cells sorted from blood. The subset was: CD45RA-negative fraction. The CDR3 spells CASSRWTGGSNQPQHF. CDR3 nucleotide sequence: TGTGCCAGCAGCAGGTGGACAGGGGGAAGCAATCAGCCCCAGCATTTT.